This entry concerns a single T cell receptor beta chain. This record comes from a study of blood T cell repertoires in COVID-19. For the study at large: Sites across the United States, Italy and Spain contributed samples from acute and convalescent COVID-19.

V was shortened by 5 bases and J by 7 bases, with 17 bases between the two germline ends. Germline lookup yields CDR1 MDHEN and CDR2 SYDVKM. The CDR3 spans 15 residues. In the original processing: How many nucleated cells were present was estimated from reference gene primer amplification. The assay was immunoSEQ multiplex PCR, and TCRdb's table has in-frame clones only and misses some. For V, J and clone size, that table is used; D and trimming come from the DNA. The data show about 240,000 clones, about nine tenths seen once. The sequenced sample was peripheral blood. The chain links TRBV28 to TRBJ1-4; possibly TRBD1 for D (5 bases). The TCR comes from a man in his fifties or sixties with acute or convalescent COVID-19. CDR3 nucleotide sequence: TGTGCCAGCAGTGCAACTCAGGGAATCGGTGAAAAACTGTTTTTT. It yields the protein CASSATQGIGEKLFF.